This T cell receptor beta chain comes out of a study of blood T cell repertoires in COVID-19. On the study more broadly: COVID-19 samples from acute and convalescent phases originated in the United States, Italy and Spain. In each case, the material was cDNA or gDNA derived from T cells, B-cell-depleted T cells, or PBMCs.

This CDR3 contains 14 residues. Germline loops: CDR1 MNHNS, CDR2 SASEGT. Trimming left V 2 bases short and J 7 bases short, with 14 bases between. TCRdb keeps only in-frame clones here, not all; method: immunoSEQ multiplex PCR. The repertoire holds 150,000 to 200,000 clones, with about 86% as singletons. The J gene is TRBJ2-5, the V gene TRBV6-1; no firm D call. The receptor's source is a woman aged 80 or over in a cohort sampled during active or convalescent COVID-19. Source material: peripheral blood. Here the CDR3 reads CASSERLREATQYF. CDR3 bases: TGTGCCAGCAGTGAACGACTCAGAGAGGCGACCCAGTACTTC.